The table lists the clone carrying this TCR beta chain with a few counts. The target antigen is unknown. These data are taken from a study of radiotherapy plus CTLA-4 blockade in lung cancer. Overall study results and limits: In blood, after radiotherapy plus ipilimumab, tumor-derived TCR clones expanded.

Here immunoSEQ multiplex PCR was the method, and the copy in TCRdb shows in-frame clones only, minus some. The profile covers 70,000 to 95,000 clones, with about 83% appearing a single time and roughly 15% taken by the ten largest. The V gene's germline CDR1 is SNHLY and CDR2 FYNNEI. The CDR3 sequence is 14 residues long. V was pared by 6 bases and J by 4 bases, with 6 bases of the junction left unmatched. Sequences were derived from peripheral blood, sampled from a patient treated with radiotherapy plus ipilimumab. The V and J genes are TRBV2 and TRBJ2-4, with 7 bases fitting TRBD1. This clonotype was sampled from a human donor with non-small cell lung cancer that progressed on radiotherapy plus ipilimumab. The CDR3 protein is CASRTGTVKNIQYF. CDR3 coding DNA: TGTGCCAGCAGGACCGGGACAGTGAAAAACATTCAGTACTTC. Based on the CDR3 plus reference TRBV2 and TRBJ2-4, the full variable domain is EPEVTQTPSHQVTQMGQEVILRCVPISNHLYFYWYRQILGQKVEFLVSFYNNEISEKSEIFDDQFSVERPDGSNFTLKIRSTKLEDSAMYFCASRTGTVKNIQYFGAGTRLSVL.